The clone carrying this T cell receptor (beta chain) was observed a single time. Its specificity is unknown. A much bigger clone sits one base away, suggesting this may be a read error. The data were obtained in a study of tumor-infiltrating lymphocytes in primary liver carcinoma. About the research overall: Roughly 3.65 to 7.5 million productive TCRbeta reads came from each sample, comparable across tissue types.

Findings and limits, study-wide: Since the samples were bulk and unsorted, the CD4+ and CD8+ repertoires were not compared.

In addition to blood RNA drawn from unsorted whole blood, germline DNA was extracted. Reverse transcription of approximately 500 ng total RNA with a constant-region primer produced TCR beta cDNA. Libraries for TCR beta were built through three nested multiplex PCR rounds, which together made up a slightly modified ARM-PCR procedure. The first two PCR rounds used TRBV1-TRBV30 primers with a Cbeta primer, approximately 10 cycles each. TCRdb used MiXCR to reprocess the multiplex PCR reads, holding one entry per CDR3 protein. The sample carries 300,000 to 350,000 distinct CDR3 sequences, around 60% recorded once. Between the trimmed V and J ends, which lost 0 bases and 3 bases, there was a span of 12 bases. This CDR3 spans 15 amino acids. In germline, CDR1 is MNHNS, CDR2 SASEGT.

V usage is TRBV6-1 and J usage is TRBJ2-7; D is perhaps TRBD1 (5 bases). Sequenced input: peripheral blood. The sequence was collected from a man in his forties with primary liver carcinoma and hepatitis B virus infection. The CDR3 sequence: CASSEAAGPFYEQYF. As DNA, the CDR3 is TGTGCCAGCAGTGAAGCAGCAGGGCCGTTCTACGAGCAGTACTTC.